These T cell receptor beta chains were read from a single sample in a study of T cell repertoires in aging, cancer and after chemotherapy. TCRdb reprocessed the multiplex PCR reads via MiXCR and lists one record per CDR3 protein. The data show roughly 3,000 distinct CDR3 sequences, around 30% seen once. Specimen: blood. Receptor source: a human donor in good health. Each CDR3 is given with its conserved first and last residue. A D gene is named only where the DNA matches it firmly. Size tells how often a clone was seen (once, few, many) or the class of an expanded clone, and some rows leave it out.

size	V	D	J	CDR3	DNA
medium-sized	TRBV6-2/TRBV6-3	-	TRBJ1-2	CASSYVGYGYTF	TGTGCCAGCAGTTACGTTGGATATGGCTACACCTTC
few	TRBV7-3	-	TRBJ1-1	CASSLGDGTRTEAFF	TGTGCCAGCAGCTTAGGGGACGGAACTAGGACTGAAGCTTTCTTT
-	TRBV5-6	-	TRBJ1-5	CASSLRGPGGQPQHF	TGTGCCAGCAGCCTCCGTGGACCCGGGGGCCAGCCCCAGCATTTT
-	TRBV20-1	-	TRBJ2-1	CSASGYNEQFF	TGCAGTGCTAGCGGTTACAATGAGCAGTTCTTC
medium-sized	TRBV30	-	TRBJ1-5	CAWSIGGFSNQPQHF	TGTGCCTGGAGTATAGGAGGGTTTAGCAATCAGCCCCAGCATTTT
few	TRBV7-9	-	TRBJ2-1	CASTRPPYNEQFF	TGTGCCAGCACCCGACCTCCATACAATGAGCAGTTCTTC
medium-sized	TRBV7-3	-	TRBJ2-5	CASSLDVGPQYF	TGTGCCAGCAGCTTAGACGTTGGACCCCAGTACTTC
large	TRBV6-1	-	TRBJ1-6	CASTYRNSPLHF	TGTGCCAGCACGTACAGGAATTCACCCCTCCACTTT
few	TRBV6-5	TRBD1	TRBJ1-5	CASSTNEDRGPVGNQPQHF	TGTGCCAGCAGTACAAATGAGGACAGGGGGCCGGTTGGCAATCAGCCCCAGCATTTT
medium-sized	TRBV6-4	TRBD1	TRBJ2-3	CASSGTGGTDTQYF	TGTGCCAGCAGTGGGACAGGGGGCACAGATACGCAGTATTTT
medium-sized	TRBV19	-	TRBJ2-1	CASSMGLIPTSYNEQFF	TGTGCCAGTAGTATGGGACTGATACCGACCTCCTACAATGAGCAGTTCTTC
large	TRBV29-1	TRBD2	TRBJ2-2	CSVGVGGDTGELFF	TGCAGCGTCGGAGTCGGGGGGGACACCGGGGAGCTGTTTTTT
-	TRBV7-2	TRBD2	TRBJ2-1	CASSLSGAGGPLYEQFF	TGTGCCAGCAGCTTATCGGGGGCGGGAGGCCCTTTGTATGAGCAGTTCTTC
medium-sized	TRBV20-1	-	TRBJ1-6	CSARGVTGSDSPLHF	TGCAGTGCTAGAGGAGTTACCGGATCGGATTCACCCCTCCACTTT
medium-sized	TRBV6-1	-	TRBJ1-4	CASGGPGVNGEKLFF	TGTGCCAGCGGGGGGCCGGGGGTGAACGGGGAAAAACTGTTTTTT
-	TRBV20-1	TRBD2	TRBJ2-1	CSARLADNEQFF	TGCAGTGCTAGACTAGCGGACAATGAGCAGTTCTTC
medium-sized	TRBV6-5	-	TRBJ2-1	CASSYSWGGPYNEQFF	TGTGCCAGCAGTTACTCTTGGGGGGGGCCCTACAATGAGCAGTTCTTC
medium-sized	TRBV12-3/TRBV12-4	TRBD2	TRBJ2-1	CASPSGLAGVGEQFF	TGTGCCAGCCCGTCAGGGCTAGCGGGAGTCGGGGAGCAGTTCTTC
-	TRBV6-1	-	TRBJ1-2	CASTGSLRAYGYTF	TGTGCCAGCACCGGGTCGTTAAGGGCCTATGGCTACACCTTC
medium-sized	TRBV7-2	-	TRBJ2-2	CASSLGLVGGELFF	TGTGCCAGCAGCTTAGGACTAGTAGGCGGGGAGCTGTTTTTT
medium-sized	TRBV7-9	-	TRBJ1-1	CASSLLRGRMNTEAFF	TGTGCCAGCAGCTTACTTAGGGGACGGATGAACACTGAAGCTTTCTTT
medium-sized	TRBV7-3	TRBD1	TRBJ2-6	CASSRGQGWANVLTF	TGTGCCAGCAGCCGAGGACAGGGCTGGGCCAACGTCCTGACTTTC
few	TRBV12-3/TRBV12-4	-	TRBJ1-1	CASSFSERRTEAFF	TGTGCCAGCAGTTTTTCAGAAAGGCGCACTGAAGCTTTCTTT
few	TRBV10-3	-	TRBJ1-2	CAISPIGTTYNYGYTF	TGTGCCATCAGTCCCATCGGGACAACATATAACTATGGCTACACCTTC
-	TRBV9	-	TRBJ2-1	CASSVGGRRLLMSEQFF	TGTGCCAGCAGCGTAGGGGGACGCCGACTCCTTATGAGTGAGCAGTTCTTC
medium-sized	TRBV20-1	-	TRBJ2-7	CSARDVGQGPPYEQYF	TGCAGTGCTAGAGATGTGGGTCAGGGGCCCCCCTACGAGCAGTACTTC
-	TRBV12-3/TRBV12-4	TRBD1	TRBJ2-2	CASRDRGQGGELFF	TGTGCCAGCAGGGACAGGGGGCAAGGCGGGGAGCTGTTTTTT
once	TRBV29-1	TRBD1	TRBJ1-2	CSVRVGQGPNYGYTF	TGCAGCGTCCGAGTGGGACAGGGCCCAAACTATGGCTACACCTTC
medium-sized	TRBV13	-	TRBJ1-2	CASSLGGGRQRNGYTF	TGTGCCAGCAGCTTAGGGGGGGGACGGCAGAGGAATGGCTACACCTTC
large	TRBV19	-	TRBJ1-2	CASSPDRNYGYTF	TGTGCCAGTAGCCCGGACAGAAACTATGGCTACACCTTC
medium-sized	TRBV4-3	-	TRBJ2-7	CASSPDEESGIYEQYF	TGCGCCAGCAGCCCCGACGAGGAGTCAGGGATCTACGAGCAGTACTTC
medium-sized	TRBV15	-	TRBJ2-7	CATSARAYYEQYF	TGTGCCACCAGCGCCCGGGCCTACTACGAGCAGTACTTC
-	TRBV28	-	TRBJ2-7	CASSTRSPYEQYF	TGTGCCAGCAGTACCCGTAGCCCCTACGAGCAGTACTTC
-	TRBV20-1	-	TRBJ1-1	CSAVDGRNTEAFF	TGCAGTGCCGTTGACGGAAGGAACACTGAAGCTTTCTTT
few	TRBV20-1	-	TRBJ2-5	CSAINPQGGSQETQYF	TGCAGTGCTATCAACCCCCAGGGGGGGAGCCAGGAGACCCAGTACTTC
-	TRBV7-2	-	TRBJ1-2	CASSLGLNYGYTF	TGTGCCAGCAGCTTAGGCCTAAACTATGGCTACACCTTC
large	TRBV29-1	TRBD2	TRBJ2-3	CSVETSGYTDTQYF	TGCAGCGTTGAGACTAGCGGATATACAGATACGCAGTATTTT
-	TRBV19	-	TRBJ2-3	CASSIVGGTTSDTQYF	TGTGCCAGTAGTATAGTCGGGGGTACGACAAGTGATACGCAGTATTTT
-	TRBV6-2/TRBV6-3	TRBD2	TRBJ2-1	CASRLAGGYNEQFF	TGTGCCAGCAGACTAGCGGGAGGCTACAATGAGCAGTTCTTC
medium-sized	TRBV5-3	TRBD1	TRBJ1-6	CARSHGQDNSPLHF	TGTGCCAGAAGCCACGGACAGGATAATTCACCCCTCCACTTT
-	TRBV6-1	TRBD2	TRBJ2-3	CASSEGSGSTDTQYF	TGTGCCAGCAGTGAAGGTAGCGGGAGCACAGATACGCAGTATTTT
-	TRBV12-3/TRBV12-4	TRBD1	TRBJ2-1	CASSPRTGGIKNEQFF	TGTGCCAGCAGTCCCCGGACAGGTGGGATAAAAAATGAGCAGTTCTTC
medium-sized	TRBV29-1	-	TRBJ1-3	CSVVAGSNSGNTIYF	TGCAGCGTTGTGGCAGGATCTAACTCTGGAAACACCATATATTTT
medium-sized	TRBV6-1	-	TRBJ2-6	CASSEDASGANVLTF	TGTGCCAGCAGTGAGGACGCCTCTGGGGCCAACGTCCTGACTTTC
-	TRBV19	TRBD1	TRBJ1-1	CASSGLIPGQWTEAFF	TGTGCCAGTAGTGGTCTTATACCGGGACAGTGGACTGAAGCTTTCTTT
medium-sized	TRBV5-1	-	TRBJ1-1	CASSPGLRETEAFF	TGCGCCAGCAGCCCCGGACTACGGGAGACTGAAGCTTTCTTT
-	TRBV4-1	-	TRBJ1-6	CASSQVDPSYNSPLHF	TGCGCCAGCAGCCAAGTGGATCCCTCCTATAATTCACCCCTCCACTTT
large	TRBV19	TRBD2	TRBJ2-1	CASRRVAGGNEQFF	TGTGCCAGTAGGAGGGTAGCGGGGGGCAATGAGCAGTTCTTC